The 25 T cell receptor beta chains below all came from one sample that was sequenced in a study of cytomegalovirus exposure and HLA in healthy donors. The method was immunoSEQ multiplex PCR; TCRdb's version includes in-frame clones alone and lacks a portion of them. The sample carries about 170,000 clones, about 86% recorded once. Sequencing was performed on PBMCs. Receptors were obtained from a woman aged 25 to 39 in good health and CMV-seronegative.

The chain has TRBV30 and TRBJ2-3; TRBD2 matches 7 bases. The CDR3 runs 15 residues. Germline V CDR1 and CDR2: GTSNPN, SVGIG (reference sequence). With 8 bases clipped from V and 3 bases from J, the junction kept 14 bases outside the gene matches. CDR3 DNA sequence: TGTGCCCAACAAAAGGGAAGCGGGGAAACAGATACGCAGTATTTT. This gives the protein CAQQKGSGETDTQYF.

The gene calls are TRBV6-6 and TRBJ1-2; D unclear. The length of the CDR3 is 12 residues. Per germline, CDR1 MNHNY and CDR2 SVGAGI (reference sequence). The V end was cut by 5 bases, the J end by 8 bases, with 12 bases between. The CDR3 protein is CASSEELAGYTF. The CDR3 DNA is TGTGCCAGCAGTGAGGAGTTGGCGGGCTACACCTTC.

The chain employs TRBV7-2 and TRBJ1-2; maybe TRBD1 (5 bases). V was cut by 5 bases and J by 2 bases, with 12 bases left in between. The CDR3 is 14 residues long. Per germline, CDR1 SGHTA and CDR2 FQGNSA. The chain's CDR3 is CASSVKGINYGYTF. CDR3 sequence (DNA): TGTGCCAGCAGCGTAAAGGGGATCAACTATGGCTACACCTTC.

There are a few counts of this clone. The chain links TRBV9 to TRBJ2-5; the D call may be TRBD1 or TRBD2 (5 bases each). The V and J ends lost 0 bases and 2 bases respectively, with 14 bases between them. The CDR3 totals 16 residues. CDR1 SGDLS and CDR2 YYNGEE come from the germline V gene. The CDR3 loop reads CASSVAGRPTQETQYF. CDR3 DNA sequence: TGTGCCAGCAGCGTAGCGGGACGGCCTACTCAAGAGACCCAGTACTTC.

This sequence joins TRBV28 and TRBJ1-5; D may be TRBD1 (6 bases). The CDR3 runs to 16 residues. Germline V gene data show CDR1 as MDHEN and CDR2 as SYDVKM. The V end lost 5 bases, the J end lost 4 bases, and 18 bases lay between the germline ends. The CDR3 region is CASSPQQGFRNQPQHF. CDR3 in DNA: TGTGCCAGCAGTCCCCAGCAGGGGTTTCGTAATCAGCCCCAGCATTTT.

A single count supports this clone. The chain carries TRBV5-4 and TRBJ2-7; 12 positions match TRBD2. The CDR3 sequence is 15 residues long. The germline V gene encodes CDR1 SGHNT and CDR2 YYREEE (reference sequence). Germline trimming cut 4 bases from V and 2 bases from J; bases unmatched to any gene: 4. The CDR3 DNA follows: TGTGCCAGCAGCCCCGGACTAGCGGGGACCTACGAGCAGTACTTC. It translates to CASSPGLAGTYEQYF.

The rearrangement uses TRBV7-2 and TRBJ1-1, with D possibly being TRBD1 (5 bases). This CDR3 region has 12 residues. Germline assignment: CDR1 SGHTA and CDR2 FQGNSA. V dropped 3 bases and J dropped 11 bases, with 13 bases sitting between them. In DNA, the CDR3 is TGTGCCAGCAGCTTCCGGGTAGGGGTGGCTTTCTTT. This gives the protein CASSFRVGVAFF.

This clone was recorded only once. The chain joins TRBV7-9 to TRBJ2-7; no clear D gene. Between the trimmed V and J ends, which lost 5 bases and 3 bases, there was a span of 14 bases. The CDR3 is 14 amino acids. Per germline, CDR1 SEHNR and CDR2 FQNEAQ (reference sequence). CDR3 amino acids: CASSPLGYGYEQYF. Written as DNA, the CDR3 is TGTGCCAGCAGCCCATTAGGGTACGGCTACGAGCAGTACTTC.

The gene calls are TRBV6-6 and TRBJ2-7; 8 nucleotides align to TRBD1. From germline, CDR1 is MNHNY and CDR2 SVGAGI (reference sequence). Trimming removed 2 bases from V and 5 bases from J; junction bases left unmatched: 5. CDR3 length: 14 residues. The CDR3 coding sequence is TGTGCCAGCAGTTACGACAGGGGTCCGGACGAGCAGTACTTC. Translation gives CASSYDRGPDEQYF.

In its sample, this clone was seen once. V is TRBV6-1 and J is TRBJ2-7, with D perhaps TRBD1 or TRBD2 (5 bases each). The V and J ends lost 8 bases and 2 bases respectively, with 13 bases between them. The CDR3 covers 13 residues. In germline, CDR1 is MNHNS, CDR2 SASEGT. CDR3 nucleotide sequence: TGTGCCAGCGGGGGTAGTGGAGCCTACGAGCAGTACTTC. Its protein is CASGGSGAYEQYF.

The J gene is TRBJ2-1, the V gene TRBV19, with TRBD2 as a possible D gene (5 bases). V was cut by 3 bases and J by 6 bases, with 12 bases left in between. CDR1 is LNHDA, CDR2 SQIVND, per germline (reference sequence). The CDR3 extends over 14 amino acids. This CDR3 is CASSMVLGGNEQFF. The CDR3 DNA sequence: TGTGCCAGTAGTATGGTACTAGGAGGCAATGAGCAGTTCTTC.

The chain joins TRBV18 to TRBJ1-4; D gene unclear. CDR1 is KGHSH, CDR2 LQKENI, per germline. This CDR3 is built from 13 residues. Trimming stripped 1 base from V and 3 bases from J, with 3 bases between. The CDR3 loop is CASSPRPNEKLFF. DNA for the CDR3: TGTGCCAGCTCACCACGGCCTAATGAAAAACTGTTTTTT.

This clone was observed a single time. V usage is TRBV5-1 and J usage is TRBJ1-4; D ambiguous. The germline V gene has CDR1 SGHRS and CDR2 YFSETQ. V was clipped by 2 bases and J by 4 bases, with 12 bases between them. The CDR3 is 15 residues long. CDR3 DNA sequence: TGCGCCAGCAGCTTACTTGCAGCTGGTAATGAAAAACTGTTTTTT. This sequence encodes CASSLLAAGNEKLFF.

This chain joins TRBV30 and TRBJ2-4, with 9 bases identical to TRBD2. The length of the CDR3 is 15 residues. Germline assignment: CDR1 GTSNPN and CDR2 SVGIG (reference sequence). Losses at the gene ends were 3 bases for V and 11 bases for J; bases not matched to a gene: 14. In DNA form, the CDR3 reads TGTGCCTGGAGAGACACCGGGACTAGCCGCCGCGTTCAGTACTTC. As protein: CAWRDTGTSRRVQYF.

This clone was detected only a few times. CDR3: CASSQGGQGDGYTF. CDR3 coding DNA: TGTGCCAGCAGCCAAGGGGGACAGGGAGATGGCTACACCTTC. V is TRBV4-2 and J is TRBJ1-2; 9 bases are a match to TRBD1. Germline CDR1 reads LGHNA; CDR2 reads YNFKEQ. Trimming removed 1 base from V and 6 bases from J; junction bases left unmatched: 3. This CDR3 spans 14 amino acids.

The rearrangement links TRBV28 to TRBJ1-1, with D unresolved. This CDR3 is 11 amino acids long. Trimming removed 8 bases at V and 2 bases at J, with 6 bases between. CDR1 and CDR2 (germline): MDHEN, SYDVKM. The CDR3 coding sequence is TGTGCCAGCCAAATAAACACTGAAGCTTTCTTT. This codes for CASQINTEAFF. Based on the CDR3 plus reference TRBV28 and TRBJ1-1, the full variable domain is DVKVTQSSRYLVKRTGEKVFLECVQDMDHENMFWYRQDPGLGLRLIYFSYDVKMKEKGDIPEGYSVSREKKERFSLILESASTNQTSMYLCASQINTEAFFGQGTRLTVV.

CDR3 nucleotides: TGCAGCGTTTTGCGGGAGAGCTACAATGAGCAGTTCTTC. Amino acid sequence: CSVLRESYNEQFF. This chain links TRBV29-1 with TRBJ2-1; 7 nucleotides agree with TRBD2. This CDR3 contains 13 residues. Trimming took 5 bases from V and 3 from J; bases not matched to a gene: 4. CDR1 is SQVTM, CDR2 ANQGSEA, per germline.

V is TRBV4-2 and J is TRBJ2-4; perhaps TRBD2 as D (5 bases). This CDR3 contains 18 residues. Germline CDR1 reads LGHNA; CDR2 reads YNFKEQ. Trimming left V 4 bases short and J 0 bases short, with 19 bases between. CDR3 coding DNA: TGTGCCAGCAGCCCCAAGGGAGACAAGCAAATAGCCAAAAACATTCAGTACTTC. It translates to CASSPKGDKQIAKNIQYF.

This sequence joins TRBV19 and TRBJ1-1, with 7 bases fitting TRBD1. The trim removed 7 bases at V and 0 bases at J, leaving 11 bases unmatched. The CDR3 extends over 16 amino acids. Germline loops: CDR1 LNHDA, CDR2 SQIVND (reference sequence). This chain's CDR3 is CASTSIQGLLNTEAFF. The CDR3 DNA reads as TGTGCCAGTACCTCAATACAGGGGTTACTGAACACTGAAGCTTTCTTT.

The chain employs TRBV7-8 and TRBJ2-3; TRBD2 matches 8 bases. In germline, CDR1 is SGHVS, CDR2 FQNEAQ. CDR3 size: 17 residues. V gave up 5 bases and J gave up 0 bases; unmatched junction bases: 10. CDR3 region: CASSQLSGGPSTDTQYF. DNA for the CDR3: TGTGCCAGCAGCCAGCTGAGCGGGGGCCCTAGCACAGATACGCAGTATTTT.

The chain's CDR3 is CASSSGLSNEQFF. CDR3 coding DNA: TGTGCCAGCAGCTCGGGACTCTCAAATGAGCAGTTCTTC. The chain carries TRBV7-6 and TRBJ2-1, with a tentative D call TRBD2 (6 bases). Germline lookup yields CDR1 SGHVS and CDR2 FNYEAQ. V dropped 4 bases and J dropped 7 bases, with 11 bases sitting between them. The CDR3 runs to 13 residues.

The chain uses TRBV6-5 and TRBJ2-7; TRBD2 matches 8 bases. The V segment lost 0 bases and the J segment 4 bases; nucleotides outside the gene matches: 2. The CDR3 loop spans 14 amino acids. Germline values: CDR1 MNHEY, CDR2 SVGAGI. In nucleotides, the CDR3 is TGTGCCAGCAGTTACTCGCGGGGGGAATACGAGCAGTACTTC. Translating it yields CASSYSRGEYEQYF.

CDR3 amino acids: CASSFRTSATNGELFF. CDR3 DNA: TGCGCCAGCAGCTTCCGGACTAGCGCTACTAACGGGGAGCTGTTTTTT. This chain links TRBV5-1 with TRBJ2-2; TRBD2 aligns across 9 bases. The V gene's germline CDR1 is SGHRS and CDR2 YFSETQ. This CDR3 is built from 16 residues. V was pared by 2 bases and J by 7 bases, with 9 bases of the junction left unmatched. Complete variable domain (other parts from reference TRBV5-1 and TRBJ2-2): KAGVTQTPRYLIKTRGQQVTLSCSPISGHRSVSWYQQTPGQGLQFLFEYFSETQRNKGNFPGRFSGRQFSNSRSEMNVSTLELGDSALYLCASSFRTSATNGELFFGEGSRLTVL.

The chain carries TRBV19 and TRBJ1-5, with no clear D. The CDR3 sequence is 15 residues long. V lost 7 bases and J 0 bases, leaving 13 bases between the germline ends. The germline gives CDR1 LNHDA, CDR2 SQIVND (reference sequence). The CDR3 sequence is CASTDLLHSNQPQHF. The CDR3 DNA reads as TGTGCCAGTACCGACCTACTCCATAGCAATCAGCCCCAGCATTTT.

The CDR3 protein is CASSTETAKESFF. The CDR3 DNA follows: TGTGCCAGCAGCACAGAGACAGCAAAGGAGTCTTTCTTT. This chain connects TRBV2 to TRBJ1-1, with D maybe TRBD1 (5 bases). From germline, CDR1 is SNHLY and CDR2 FYNNEI. CDR3 length: 13 residues. V was pared by 6 bases and J by 12 bases, with 20 bases between.